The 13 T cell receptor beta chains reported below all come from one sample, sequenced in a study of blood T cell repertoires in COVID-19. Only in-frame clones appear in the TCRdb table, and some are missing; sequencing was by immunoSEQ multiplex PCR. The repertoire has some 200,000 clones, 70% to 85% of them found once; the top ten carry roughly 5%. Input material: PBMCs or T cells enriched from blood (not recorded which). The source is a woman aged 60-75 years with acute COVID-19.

CDR3 DNA sequence: TGTGCCAGCAGCGAAGGGACAGGGGGCAATCAGCCCCAGCATTTT. Its protein is CASSEGTGGNQPQHF. The rearrangement links TRBV5-5 to TRBJ1-5; TRBD1 aligns across 10 bases. This CDR3 contains 15 residues. CDR1 SGHKS and CDR2 YYEKEE come from the germline V gene (reference sequence). V shed 4 bases, J shed 2 bases, and the junction held 3 bases outside the gene matches.

The CDR3 here is CASSLGGYDDTEAFF. For the CDR3, the DNA is TGTGCCAGCAGCTTGGGAGGTTACGACGACACTGAAGCTTTCTTT. The V call is TRBV5-4, the J call TRBJ1-1; D gene uncertain. The CDR3 has 15 residues. Germline-derived CDR1 and CDR2 are SGHNT and YYREEE (reference sequence). With 0 bases removed from V and 3 bases from J, the gap between germline ends came to 12 bases.

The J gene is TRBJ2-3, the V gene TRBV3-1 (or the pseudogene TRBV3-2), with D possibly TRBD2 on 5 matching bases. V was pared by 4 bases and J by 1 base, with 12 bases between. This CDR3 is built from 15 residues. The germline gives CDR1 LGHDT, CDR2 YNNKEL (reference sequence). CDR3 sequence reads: CASSLTAGGTDTQYF. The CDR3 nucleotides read TGTGCCAGCAGCCTAACTGCGGGCGGCACAGATACGCAGTATTTT.

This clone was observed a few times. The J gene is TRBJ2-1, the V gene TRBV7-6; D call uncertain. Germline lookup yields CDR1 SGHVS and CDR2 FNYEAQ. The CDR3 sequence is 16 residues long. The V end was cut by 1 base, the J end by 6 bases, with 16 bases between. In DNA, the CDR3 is TGTGCCAGCAGCTTAGAAGCTCAGATTAGCCCCAATGAGCAGTTCTTC. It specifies CASSLEAQISPNEQFF.

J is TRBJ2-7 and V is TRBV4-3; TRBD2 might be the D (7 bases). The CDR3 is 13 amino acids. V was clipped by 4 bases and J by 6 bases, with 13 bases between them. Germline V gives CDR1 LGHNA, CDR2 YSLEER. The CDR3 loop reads CASSRGRGAEQYF. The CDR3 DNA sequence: TGCGCCAGCAGCCGTGGTCGGGGGGCCGAGCAGTACTTC.

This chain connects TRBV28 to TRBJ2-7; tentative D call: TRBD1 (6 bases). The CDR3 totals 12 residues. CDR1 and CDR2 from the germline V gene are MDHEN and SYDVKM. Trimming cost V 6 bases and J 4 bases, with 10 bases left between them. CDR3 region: CASRTGSYEQYV. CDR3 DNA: TGTGCCAGCAGAACAGGGTCGTACGAGCAGTACGTC.

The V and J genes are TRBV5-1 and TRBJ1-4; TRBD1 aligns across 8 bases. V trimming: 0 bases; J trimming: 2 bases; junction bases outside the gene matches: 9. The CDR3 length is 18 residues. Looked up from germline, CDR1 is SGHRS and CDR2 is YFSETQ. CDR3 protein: CASSLATSGGRTNEKLFF. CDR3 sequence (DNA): TGCGCCAGCAGCTTGGCCACGTCAGGGGGCCGGACTAATGAAAAACTGTTTTTT. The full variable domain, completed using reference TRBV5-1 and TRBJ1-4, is KAGVTQTPRYLIKTRGQQVTLSCSPISGHRSVSWYQQTPGQGLQFLFEYFSETQRNKGNFPGRFSGRQFSNSRSEMNVSTLELGDSALYLCASSLATSGGRTNEKLFFGSGTQLSVL.

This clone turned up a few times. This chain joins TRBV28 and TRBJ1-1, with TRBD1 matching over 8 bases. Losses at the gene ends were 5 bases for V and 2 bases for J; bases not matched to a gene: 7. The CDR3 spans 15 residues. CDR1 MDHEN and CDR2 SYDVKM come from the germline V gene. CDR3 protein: CASSPWDRTNTEAFF. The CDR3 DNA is TGTGCCAGCAGTCCGTGGGACAGGACAAACACTGAAGCTTTCTTT. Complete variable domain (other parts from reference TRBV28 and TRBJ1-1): DVKVTQSSRYLVKRTGEKVFLECVQDMDHENMFWYRQDPGLGLRLIYFSYDVKMKEKGDIPEGYSVSREKKERFSLILESASTNQTSMYLCASSPWDRTNTEAFFGQGTRLTVV.

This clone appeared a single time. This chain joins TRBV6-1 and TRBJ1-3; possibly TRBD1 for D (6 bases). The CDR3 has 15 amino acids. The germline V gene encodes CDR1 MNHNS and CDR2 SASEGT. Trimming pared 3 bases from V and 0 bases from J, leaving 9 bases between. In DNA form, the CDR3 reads TGTGCCAGCAGTGAGGACAGTTTCTCTGGAAACACCATATATTTT. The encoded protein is CASSEDSFSGNTIYF.

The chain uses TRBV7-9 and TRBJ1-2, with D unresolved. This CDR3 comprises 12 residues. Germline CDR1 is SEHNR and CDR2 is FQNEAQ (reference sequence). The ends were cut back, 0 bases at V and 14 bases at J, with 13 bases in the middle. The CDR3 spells CASSLALGFQTF. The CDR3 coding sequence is TGTGCCAGCAGCTTAGCGCTAGGCTTCCAAACCTTC.

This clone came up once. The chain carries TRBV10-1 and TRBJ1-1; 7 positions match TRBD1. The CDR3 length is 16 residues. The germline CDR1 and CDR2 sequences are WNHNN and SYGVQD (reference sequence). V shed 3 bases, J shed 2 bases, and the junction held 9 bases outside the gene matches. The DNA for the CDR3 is TGCGCCAGCAGTGATAACAGGGGTTCGGTAAACACTGAAGCTTTCTTT. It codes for CASSDNRGSVNTEAFF.

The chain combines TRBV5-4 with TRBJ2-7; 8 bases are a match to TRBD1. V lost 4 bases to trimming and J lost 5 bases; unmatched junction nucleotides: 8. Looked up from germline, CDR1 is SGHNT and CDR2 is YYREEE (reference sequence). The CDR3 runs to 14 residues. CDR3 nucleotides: TGTGCCAGCAGCCCCTGGACAGGGACCGACGAGCAGTACTTC. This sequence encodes CASSPWTGTDEQYF.

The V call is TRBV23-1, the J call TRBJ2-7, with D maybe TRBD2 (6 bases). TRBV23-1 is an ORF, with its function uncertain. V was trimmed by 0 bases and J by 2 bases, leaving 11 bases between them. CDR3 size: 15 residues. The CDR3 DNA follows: TGCGCCAGCAGTCAATCTAGGGGACTTCCCTACGAGCAGTACGTC. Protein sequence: CASSQSRGLPYEQYV.